The 17 T cell receptor beta chains below were found in one sample sequenced in a study of blood T cell repertoires in COVID-19. The table came from immunoSEQ multiplex PCR; TCRdb's copy has only in-frame clones and leaves some out. This table holds fewer than 130,000 clones, 87% found once. The sample taken for sequencing was peripheral blood. Receptor source: a human donor in a cohort sampled during active COVID-19.

This clone was observed a handful of times. J is TRBJ2-6 and V is TRBV18; 7 nucleotides align to TRBD1. This CDR3 has 18 amino acids. The junction had 7 bases not matched to a gene; V was cut back by 2 bases and J by 0 bases. Germline V lookup: CDR1 KGHSH, CDR2 LQKENI. CDR3 sequence reads: CASSPIGTGVSGANVLTF. In DNA form, the CDR3 reads TGTGCCAGCTCACCAATAGGTACAGGGGTCTCTGGGGCCAACGTCCTGACTTTC.

The chain has TRBV5-4 and TRBJ2-7, with TRBD2 matching over 10 bases. Germline values: CDR1 SGHNT, CDR2 YYREEE (reference sequence). The CDR3 contains 14 residues. With V trimmed by 2 bases and J by 6 bases, 5 bases remained unmatched. CDR3 DNA sequence: TGTGCCAGCAGCTTAGGACAGCGGGAGGGCGAGCAGTACTTC. The encoded protein is CASSLGQREGEQYF.

The chain has TRBV19 and TRBJ1-1; 9 bases are shared with TRBD1. Per germline, CDR1 LNHDA and CDR2 SQIVND (reference sequence). This CDR3 region has 17 residues. V lost 7 bases, J lost 1 base, and 13 bases stayed unmatched. The DNA of the CDR3 is TGTGCCAGTATCCCTCCCGGCACAGGGGGCAGGAACACTGAAGCTTTCTTT. It encodes CASIPPGTGGRNTEAFF. The complete variable domain, with remaining parts taken from reference TRBV19 and TRBJ1-1, reads DGGITQSPKYLFRKEGQNVTLSCEQNLNHDAMYWYRQDPGQGLRLIYYSQIVNDFQKGDIAEGYSVSREKKESFPLTVTSAQKNPTAFYLCASIPPGTGGRNTEAFFGQGTRLTVV.

The rearrangement links TRBV7-2 to TRBJ1-2; TRBD1 matches at 7 bases. CDR3 size: 13 residues. Unmatched junction bases numbered 6, after V lost 3 bases and J lost 8 bases. Germline CDR1 SGHTA, CDR2 FQGNSA. The CDR3, as DNA: TGTGCCAGCAGCTTCGGTCCGGGACAGGGCTACACCTTC. Translated, it gives CASSFGPGQGYTF.

The gene calls are TRBV10-3 and TRBJ2-7, with TRBD1 as a possible D gene (8 bases). CDR1 and CDR2 (germline): ENHRY, SYGVKD. V lost 0 bases and J 7 bases, leaving 16 bases between the germline ends. This CDR3 contains 15 residues. The CDR3, as DNA: TGTGCCATCAGTGAGTCACCGACAGGGGAGGGGGAGCAGTACTTC. Amino acids: CAISESPTGEGEQYF.

This chain links TRBV9 with TRBJ2-3; 9 nucleotides match TRBD1. Germline V lookup: CDR1 SGDLS, CDR2 YYNGEE. The trim removed 1 base at V and 10 bases at J, leaving 10 bases unmatched. The length of the CDR3 is 15 residues. The CDR3 DNA is TGTGCCAGCAGCGTAACAGGGGGCGGGGATGGGCCGCAGTATTTT. Translation: CASSVTGGGDGPQYF.

The chain joins TRBV9 to TRBJ2-3; the match to TRBD1 covers 9 bases. V was pared by 3 bases and J by 0 bases, with 14 bases of the junction left unmatched. Germline values: CDR1 SGDLS, CDR2 YYNGEE. The CDR3 contains 19 residues. Written as DNA, the CDR3 is TGTGCCAGCAGCGAGAGGGGGACAGGGAAATACTATAGCACAGATACGCAGTATTTT. It encodes CASSERGTGKYYSTDTQYF.

This chain links TRBV7-9 with TRBJ1-5; possibly TRBD1 for D (5 bases). Germline V gene lookup returns CDR1 SEHNR and CDR2 FQNEAQ (reference sequence). V was cut by 8 bases and J by 6 bases, with 17 bases left in between. The length of the CDR3 is 14 residues. The CDR3 nucleotides are TGTGCCAGCCCTTCTCAGGGAATAGGTCAGCCCCAGCATTTT. Protein: CASPSQGIGQPQHF.

The chain has TRBV19 and TRBJ2-1; 14 bases are a match to TRBD2. The V and J ends lost 4 bases and 6 bases, in that order; junction bases with no gene match: 8. The CDR3 covers 17 residues. CDR1 and CDR2 from the germline V gene are LNHDA and SQIVND (reference sequence). The CDR3 loop reads CASSTPLGLAGANEQFF. The CDR3 coding sequence is TGTGCCAGTAGTACCCCCCTGGGACTAGCGGGAGCCAATGAGCAGTTCTTC.

This clone was counted ten times or more. The V call is TRBV7-9, the J call TRBJ2-2; maybe TRBD1 (6 bases). This CDR3 comprises 15 residues. Germline V lookup: CDR1 SEHNR, CDR2 FQNEAQ (reference sequence). The V end lost 2 bases, the J end lost 5 bases, and 12 bases lay between the germline ends. The DNA of the CDR3 is TGTGCCAGCAGCTTAAGTCCCAGGGGAACCGGGGAGCTGTTTTTT. It specifies CASSLSPRGTGELFF.

The V gene is TRBV6-6, the J gene TRBJ1-6; D is perhaps TRBD1 (6 bases). Germline V gives CDR1 MNHNY, CDR2 SVGAGI (reference sequence). The CDR3 has 13 amino acids. Trimming removed 2 bases from V and 10 bases from J, with 9 bases in between. The CDR3 reads CASSYNRASPLHF. DNA for the CDR3: TGTGCCAGCAGTTACAACAGGGCCTCACCCCTCCACTTT.

This clone was seen just once. V is TRBV9 and J is TRBJ2-1; 8 bases match TRBD2. V lost 0 bases and J lost 6; bases outside the gene matches: 8. Per the germline V gene, CDR1 is SGDLS and CDR2 is YYNGEE. The CDR3 spans 16 residues. Here the CDR3 reads CASSVGASGWRNEQFF. The CDR3 region has the DNA TGTGCCAGCAGCGTAGGGGCTAGCGGGTGGCGCAATGAGCAGTTCTTC.

V is TRBV5-1 and J is TRBJ2-1; D is ambiguous. Trimming pared 2 bases from V and 3 bases from J, leaving 12 bases between. The CDR3 is made up of 15 amino acids. Germline V gene sequence: CDR1 SGHRS, CDR2 YFSETQ. The CDR3 DNA reads TGCGCCAGCAGCTTCGGTGTAGACAACTACAATGAGCAGTTCTTC. It codes for CASSFGVDNYNEQFF.

This chain links TRBV7-2 with TRBJ2-7, with D perhaps TRBD2 (5 bases). The CDR3 spans 15 residues. The V end lost 2 bases, the J end lost 4 bases, and 15 bases lay between the germline ends. Germline V gives CDR1 SGHTA, CDR2 FQGNSA. CDR3 coding DNA: TGTGCCAGCAGCTTACGTCGAGTGGACTCATACGAGCAGTACTTC. Translating gives CASSLRRVDSYEQYF.

The chain combines TRBV4-1 with TRBJ2-7; the D gene is possibly TRBD1 (6 bases). The germline gives CDR1 MGHRA, CDR2 YSYEKL. This CDR3 has 17 residues. With 0 bases removed from V and 0 bases from J, the gap between germline ends came to 15 bases. CDR3 bases: TGCGCCAGCAGCCAAGAGTCGGGACATCAAATCTCCTACGAGCAGTACTTC. Encoded protein: CASSQESGHQISYEQYF.

V is TRBV30 and J is TRBJ1-5, with D possibly TRBD1 on 6 matching bases. This CDR3 spans 15 amino acids. Trimming cost V 2 bases and J 4 bases, with 15 bases left between them. Germline V lookup: CDR1 GTSNPN, CDR2 SVGIG (reference sequence). The CDR3 is CAWSSRGLVNQPQHF. For the CDR3, the DNA is TGTGCCTGGAGTTCCAGGGGCCTTGTAAATCAGCCCCAGCATTTT. Based on the CDR3 plus reference TRBV30 and TRBJ1-5, the full variable domain is SQTIHQWPATLVQPVGSPLSLECTVEGTSNPNLYWYRQAAGRGLQLLFYSVGIGQISSEVPQNLSASRPQDRQFILSSKKLLLSDSGFYLCAWSSRGLVNQPQHFGDGTRLSIL.

The rearrangement joins TRBV11-2 to TRBJ2-1; the D gene is possibly TRBD2 (6 bases). Trimming pared 1 base from V and 7 bases from J, leaving 23 bases between. Germline assignment: CDR1 SGHAT and CDR2 FQNNGV. The CDR3 has 18 amino acids. CDR3 nucleotide sequence: TGTGCCAGCAGCTTAGGGTATATGCGGGGCCTCGACCGGAATGAGCAGTTCTTC. This encodes CASSLGYMRGLDRNEQFF. The full variable domain, completed using reference TRBV11-2 and TRBJ2-1, is EAGVAQSPRYKIIEKRQSVAFWCNPISGHATLYWYQQILGQGPKLLIQFQNNGVVDDSQLPKDRFSAERLKGVDSTLKIQPAKLEDSAVYLCASSLGYMRGLDRNEQFFGPGTRLTVL.